Presented here are 18 T cell receptor beta chains from one specimen sequenced in a study of blood T cell repertoires in COVID-19. This table comes from immunoSEQ multiplex PCR, and its TCRdb copy is limited to in-frame clones, with some not included. The table lists some 300,000 clones, roughly 86% of them singletons. The sample comprised PBMCs or T cells enriched from blood (not recorded which). The receptors originated from a woman aged 50 to 60 who had been exposed to COVID-19.

This chain joins TRBV28 and TRBJ1-5, with 8 bases identical to TRBD1. CDR3 size: 15 residues. The V gene's germline CDR1 is MDHEN and CDR2 SYDVKM. J gave up 0 bases and V 6 bases, and 4 bases lay outside the gene matches. The CDR3 DNA is TGTGCCAGCAGACACGACAGGGGTAGCAATCAGCCCCAGCATTTT. Translation gives CASRHDRGSNQPQHF. Using reference TRBV28 and TRBJ1-5 for the parts outside the CDR3, the full variable domain is DVKVTQSSRYLVKRTGEKVFLECVQDMDHENMFWYRQDPGLGLRLIYFSYDVKMKEKGDIPEGYSVSREKKERFSLILESASTNQTSMYLCASRHDRGSNQPQHFGDGTRLSIL.

The rearrangement joins TRBV4-2 to TRBJ1-3; D is ambiguous. This CDR3 contains 16 residues. Trimming removed 0 bases from V and 0 bases from J, with 9 bases in between. From germline, CDR1 is LGHNA and CDR2 YNFKEQ. The CDR3 sequence: CASSQEHRSSGNTIYF. CDR3 bases: TGTGCCAGCAGCCAAGAACATCGGAGCTCTGGAAACACCATATATTTT.

This chain connects TRBV25-1 to TRBJ1-6; D not certain. The ends were cut back, 7 bases at V and 5 bases at J, with 12 bases in the middle. The CDR3 has 14 residues. Looked up from germline, CDR1 is MGHDK and CDR2 is SYGVNS. The CDR3 nucleotides read TGTGCCAGCACTCGGGAGGTGGATAATTCACCCCTCCACTTT. This sequence encodes CASTREVDNSPLHF. The full variable domain, in which reference TRBV25-1 and TRBJ1-6 provide the parts outside the CDR3, is EADIYQTPRYLVIGTGKKITLECSQTMGHDKMYWYQQDPGMELHLIHYSYGVNSTEKGDLSSESTVSRIRTEHFPLTLESARPSHTSQYLCASTREVDNSPLHFGNGTRLTVT.

The V call is TRBV11-2, the J call TRBJ2-7; 8 bases align to TRBD2. Germline V lookup: CDR1 SGHAT, CDR2 FQNNGV. V shed 0 bases, J shed 9 bases, and the junction held 7 bases outside the gene matches. The CDR3 loop spans 14 amino acids. This CDR3 is CASSLDRGGLAQYF. The CDR3 DNA follows: TGTGCCAGCAGCTTAGATCGGGGGGGTTTGGCGCAGTACTTC. Variable domain in full (rest from reference TRBV11-2 and TRBJ2-7): EAGVAQSPRYKIIEKRQSVAFWCNPISGHATLYWYQQILGQGPKLLIQFQNNGVVDDSQLPKDRFSAERLKGVDSTLKIQPAKLEDSAVYLCASSLDRGGLAQYFGPGTRLTVT.

V gene TRBV27 combines with J gene TRBJ2-3, with D unclear. The germline V gene encodes CDR1 MNHEY and CDR2 SMNVEV (reference sequence). Trimming pared 1 base from V and 0 bases from J, leaving 11 bases between. There are 16 residues in the CDR3. The CDR3 nucleotides read TGTGCCAGCAGTTTATATTCCCTTCCTAGCACAGATACGCAGTATTTT. Its protein is CASSLYSLPSTDTQYF.

This chain uses TRBV19 with TRBJ2-7; 7 bases map to TRBD1. With V trimmed by 10 bases and J by 9 bases, 9 bases remained unmatched. This CDR3 region has 11 residues. CDR1 and CDR2 from the germline V gene are LNHDA and SQIVND (reference sequence). CDR3 in amino acids: CATATGTAQYF. The DNA of the CDR3 is TGTGCCACCGCGACAGGGACGGCGCAGTACTTC. Based on the CDR3 plus reference TRBV19 and TRBJ2-7, the full variable domain is DGGITQSPKYLFRKEGQNVTLSCEQNLNHDAMYWYRQDPGQGLRLIYYSQIVNDFQKGDIAEGYSVSREKKESFPLTVTSAQKNPTAFYLCATATGTAQYFGPGTRLTVT.

This clone was seen once. This chain joins TRBV2 and TRBJ2-2, with D perhaps TRBD2 (6 bases). CDR1 and CDR2 (germline): SNHLY, FYNNEI. This CDR3 spans 15 amino acids. The V and J ends lost 3 bases and 0 bases respectively, with 8 bases between them. CDR3 region: CASSDGTSNTGELFF. CDR3 coding DNA: TGTGCCAGCAGTGACGGGACTTCGAACACCGGGGAGCTGTTTTTT.

This clone was recorded a few times. This sequence joins TRBV7-2 and TRBJ1-4, with TRBD1 matching over 9 bases. V lost 1 base, J lost 8 bases, and 5 bases stayed unmatched. The length of the CDR3 is 15 residues. In germline, CDR1 is SGHTA, CDR2 FQGNSA. DNA of the CDR3: TGTGCCAGCAGCTTAGGGGGGACAGGGCACGAAAAACTGTTTTTT. Its translation: CASSLGGTGHEKLFF.

The J gene is TRBJ1-2, the V gene TRBV30; a possible D gene is TRBD1 (6 bases). This CDR3 spans 15 amino acids. Germline V CDR1 and CDR2: GTSNPN, SVGIG (reference sequence). V lost 2 bases to trimming and J lost 0 bases, with 13 bases between them. CDR3 residues: CAWSTLDRPNYGYTF. CDR3 nucleotide sequence: TGTGCCTGGAGTACCCTAGACAGGCCTAACTATGGCTACACCTTC.

The chain employs TRBV5-4 and TRBJ1-6; D may be TRBD1 (6 bases). Trimming left V 4 bases short and J 6 bases short, with 14 bases between. The germline V gene encodes CDR1 SGHNT and CDR2 YYREEE (reference sequence). This CDR3 spans 15 amino acids. CDR3 amino acids: CASSRDGRGNSPLHF. The CDR3 DNA reads as TGTGCCAGCAGCCGAGACGGCAGGGGTAATTCACCCCTCCACTTT.

V usage is TRBV4-2 and J usage is TRBJ1-4, with 8 bases lining up with TRBD1. V was clipped by 3 bases and J by 8 bases; unmatched bases: 8. Germline loops: CDR1 LGHNA, CDR2 YNFKEQ. This CDR3 spans 15 amino acids. CDR3 protein: CASSQRTGISEKLFF. CDR3 sequence (DNA): TGTGCCAGCAGCCAGCGGACAGGGATCAGCGAAAAACTGTTTTTT.

CDR3 sequence reads: CASSPPFGGDGANVLTF. CDR3 nucleotides: TGTGCCAGCAGCCCCCCGTTTGGCGGGGATGGGGCCAACGTCCTGACTTTC. V usage is TRBV7-6 and J usage is TRBJ2-6; D possibly corresponds to TRBD2 (6 bases). The germline CDR1 and CDR2 sequences are SGHVS and FNYEAQ. The CDR3 consists of 17 residues. V shed 5 bases and J shed 3 bases, with 17 bases lying between them.

This chain connects TRBV15 to TRBJ1-1, with 7 bases that match TRBD1. Losses at the gene ends were 7 bases for V and 0 bases for J; bases not matched to a gene: 5. Germline loops: CDR1 LNHNV, CDR2 YYDKDF (reference sequence). This CDR3 spans 14 amino acids. This CDR3 reads CATTPGQLNTEAFF. CDR3 nucleotide sequence: TGTGCCACCACGCCGGGACAGCTGAACACTGAAGCTTTCTTT.

V is TRBV5-1 and J is TRBJ2-2, with D tentatively TRBD2 (7 bases). Trimming shortened V by 4 bases and J by 4 bases, and 17 bases separated the two germline ends. The CDR3 has 16 residues. Looked up from germline, CDR1 is SGHRS and CDR2 is YFSETQ. The DNA of the CDR3 is TGCGCCAGCAGCCCAGGGGCGGGGGAACCCACCGGGGAGCTGTTTTTT. It encodes CASSPGAGEPTGELFF.

This sequence joins TRBV11-2 and TRBJ2-2, with TRBD1 matching 8 bases. The V segment lost 2 bases and the J segment 6 bases; nucleotides outside the gene matches: 5. The CDR3 has 15 residues. Germline assignment: CDR1 SGHAT and CDR2 FQNNGV. The CDR3 sequence is CASSLQTGVAGELFF. The CDR3 DNA reads as TGTGCCAGCAGCTTACAGACAGGGGTAGCCGGGGAGCTGTTTTTT.

The count of this clone is one. V is TRBV4-1 and J is TRBJ2-3; TRBD1 matches at 8 bases. The germline CDR1 and CDR2 sequences are MGHRA and YSYEKL. J was trimmed by 8 bases and V by 6 bases; bases with no gene match: 7. The CDR3 is made up of 13 amino acids. The CDR3 bases are TGCGCCAGCAGTGGGGACAGGCCGTCTACGCAGTATTTT. It encodes CASSGDRPSTQYF.

V is TRBV5-1 and J is TRBJ1-1; 8 positions agree with TRBD1. Unmatched junction bases numbered 3, after V lost 4 bases and J lost 1 base. This CDR3 has 14 residues. Germline V gives CDR1 SGHRS, CDR2 YFSETQ. CDR3 residues: CASSAQGGNTEAFF. CDR3 sequence (DNA): TGCGCCAGCAGCGCACAGGGGGGGAACACTGAAGCTTTCTTT.

This chain joins TRBV24-1 and TRBJ2-1, with 7 bases fitting TRBD1. Germline CDR1 is KGHDR and CDR2 is SFDVKD. The ends lost 2 bases at V and 3 bases at J; junction bases unmatched: 12. The CDR3 runs to 18 residues. This CDR3 reads CATSDSVTGFSGYNEQFF. The DNA for the CDR3 is TGTGCCACCAGTGATTCTGTGACAGGGTTTTCAGGCTACAATGAGCAGTTCTTC.